What follows are 32 T cell receptor beta chains derived from one specimen sequenced in a study of blood T cells in healthy people across ages. Combining a sample-barcoded 5' primer with a J-beta primer mix, a second PCR ran for 7 to 11 cycles. TCRdb recomputed calls from the 5' RACE reads with MiXCR, one row per CDR3 protein. The sample has over a million distinct CDR3 sequences; 25% are singletons. These sequences were also reported in another study, on T cells of mothers and their children.

Sample: blood. These receptors were collected from a girl aged 2 to 9 in good health.

This chain connects TRBV6-2 or TRBV6-3 to TRBJ1-5; 7 nucleotides agree with TRBD1. Germline CDR1 is MNHEY and CDR2 is SVGEGT. The CDR3 runs to 15 residues. The J segment lost 1 base and the V segment lost 6 bases, leaving 6 bases of the junction unmatched. Here the CDR3 reads CASSWDRQSNQPQHF. As DNA, the CDR3 is TGTGCCAGCAGCTGGGACAGACAGAGCAATCAGCCCCAGCATTTT.

Only a few counts were recorded for this clonotype. V and J are TRBV27 and TRBJ2-3; 7 nucleotides align to TRBD2. Trimming removed 6 bases from V and 6 bases from J; junction bases left unmatched: 12. CDR1 and CDR2 (germline): MNHEY, SMNVEV (reference sequence). The CDR3 runs to 15 residues. The CDR3 loop is CASSLGGGLTDTQYF. The CDR3 DNA is TGTGCCAGCAGCTTGGGCGGGGGACTCACGGATACGCAGTATTTT.

This clonotype was counted only a few times. This chain uses TRBV2 with TRBJ2-4, with TRBD1 identical over 10 bases. The CDR3 length is 15 residues. CDR1 and CDR2 from the germline V gene are SNHLY and FYNNEI. V lost 7 bases, J lost 5 bases, and 8 bases stayed unmatched. This chain's CDR3 is CASNEDRGKENIQYF. The CDR3 region has the DNA TGTGCCAGCAATGAGGACAGGGGGAAGGAAAACATTCAGTACTTC.

In its sample, this clonotype was seen a few times. The V and J genes are TRBV2 and TRBJ2-3, with D maybe TRBD1 (5 bases). In germline, CDR1 is SNHLY, CDR2 FYNNEI. The length of the CDR3 is 14 residues. V lost 5 bases to trimming and J lost 1 base, with 10 bases between them. The CDR3 nucleotides are TGTGCCAGCAGTAACGGACACCGCACAGATACGCAGTATTTT. It is translated as CASSNGHRTDTQYF.

There are a few counts of this clonotype. V and J are TRBV5-1 and TRBJ1-4; D remains ambiguous. The CDR3 runs to 16 residues. V shed 4 bases and J shed 0 bases, with 13 bases lying between them. Germline V gene lookup returns CDR1 SGHRS and CDR2 YFSETQ. The CDR3 reads CASSRIGEPTNEKLFF. The CDR3 DNA reads TGCGCCAGCAGCAGGATAGGTGAACCAACTAATGAAAAACTGTTTTTT.

The rearrangement uses TRBV4-3 and TRBJ2-7; 11 bases line up with TRBD1. J was trimmed by 3 bases and V by 0 bases; bases with no gene match: 4. Germline CDR1 LGHNA, CDR2 YSLEER. This CDR3 comprises 16 residues. The CDR3 DNA reads as TGCGCCAGCAGCCAAGATTCCGGGACAGGGGGCTACGAGCAGTACTTC. Encoded protein: CASSQDSGTGGYEQYF.

This clonotype showed up just a few times. The chain employs TRBV21-1 and TRBJ2-1; the table names TRBD1, a call not compared with the DNA. TRBV21-1 is a listed pseudogene. This CDR3 has 17 residues. This chain's CDR3 is CASTSGPGDRTYNEQFF. The CDR3 DNA reads TGTGCCAGCACCTCGGGGCCGGGGGACAGAACCTACAATGAGCAGTTCTTC.

This clonotype was observed a few times. The rearrangement links TRBV3-1 to TRBJ2-7, with D tentatively TRBD1 (6 bases). Germline CDR1 reads LGHDT; CDR2 reads YNNKEL (reference sequence). V was cut by 1 base and J by 9 bases, with 10 bases left in between. The CDR3 loop spans 12 amino acids. The DNA for the CDR3 is TGTGCCAGCAGCCAAGGACAGGTCGGGCAGTACTTC. Translating it yields CASSQGQVGQYF.

The V and J genes are TRBV20-1 and TRBJ2-7, with 9 bases that match TRBD2. Trimming removed 5 bases from V and 4 bases from J; junction bases left unmatched: 9. Germline V gene data show CDR1 as DFQATT and CDR2 as SNEGSKA (reference sequence). The CDR3 length is 14 residues. The CDR3 region is CSAGPSGNPYEQYF. In nucleotides, the CDR3 is TGCAGTGCTGGCCCTAGCGGGAACCCATACGAGCAGTACTTC.

V and J are TRBV5-1 and TRBJ2-7; D is unclear. Trimming cost V 3 bases and J 5 bases, with 15 bases left between them. CDR3 length: 14 amino acids. In germline, CDR1 is SGHRS, CDR2 YFSETQ. CDR3 protein: CASSSSHGVDEQYF. CDR3 coding DNA: TGCGCCAGCAGCTCCTCCCATGGGGTGGACGAGCAGTACTTC. Complete variable domain (other parts from reference TRBV5-1 and TRBJ2-7): KAGVTQTPRYLIKTRGQQVTLSCSPISGHRSVSWYQQTPGQGLQFLFEYFSETQRNKGNFPGRFSGRQFSNSRSEMNVSTLELGDSALYLCASSSSHGVDEQYFGPGTRLTVT.

In this sample, this clonotype turned up a few times. The J gene is TRBJ2-5, the V gene TRBV24-1; 11 bases match TRBD2. Germline loops: CDR1 KGHDR, CDR2 SFDVKD. Losses at the gene ends were 6 bases for V and 5 bases for J; bases not matched to a gene: 7. CDR3 length: 15 amino acids. CDR3 sequence reads: CATSPLAGGQETQYF. CDR3 bases: TGTGCCACCAGTCCCCTAGCGGGGGGTCAGGAGACCCAGTACTTC.

J is TRBJ2-1 and V is TRBV5-1; D might be TRBD1 or TRBD2, each matching 6 bases. Germline lookup yields CDR1 SGHRS and CDR2 YFSETQ. V shed 1 base and J shed 1 base, with 12 bases lying between them. There are 16 residues in the CDR3. The CDR3 coding sequence is TGCGCCAGCAGCTTGACGGCGGGGACATCCTACAATGAGCAGTTCTTC. Protein product: CASSLTAGTSYNEQFF.

This clonotype turned up a few times. The chain is built from TRBV7-9 and TRBJ1-2; 7 bases fit TRBD1. The CDR3 runs to 12 residues. CDR1 and CDR2 (germline): SEHNR, FQNEAQ (reference sequence). V shed 4 bases, J shed 8 bases, and the junction held 4 bases outside the gene matches. The CDR3 sequence: CASSSGGSGYTF. The CDR3 nucleotides are TGTGCCAGCAGCTCAGGGGGTTCGGGCTACACCTTC.

This clonotype has a handful of counts. This chain links TRBV9 with TRBJ1-1; D is possibly TRBD1 (6 bases). CDR1 and CDR2 from the germline V gene are SGDLS and YYNGEE. Trimming removed 3 bases at V and 5 bases at J, with 14 bases between. The CDR3 consists of 14 residues. Written as DNA, the CDR3 is TGTGCCAGCAGCGCTCTCAATAGGGGGACTGAAGCTTTCTTT. This sequence encodes CASSALNRGTEAFF.

This clonotype has just a few counts. The chain couples TRBV28 to TRBJ2-7; D might be TRBD2 (7 bases). Germline V gene lookup returns CDR1 MDHEN and CDR2 SYDVKM. V lost 3 bases and J 6 bases, leaving 12 bases between the germline ends. There are 13 residues in the CDR3. The CDR3 sequence: CASSLLGGREQYF. DNA of the CDR3: TGTGCCAGCAGTTTGTTGGGGGGGCGCGAGCAGTACTTC.

The gene calls are TRBV9 and TRBJ1-3, with D perhaps TRBD1 (6 bases). Looked up from germline, CDR1 is SGDLS and CDR2 is YYNGEE. V was shortened by 4 bases and J by 0 bases, with 14 bases between the two germline ends. The CDR3 totals 16 residues. For the CDR3, the DNA is TGTGCCAGCAGCCTCTCCTTAGGGGGCTCTGGAAACACCATATATTTT. Its translation is CASSLSLGGSGNTIYF.

With regard to this clonotype: Mismatch with germline at one junction end may stem from a read error. The J gene is TRBJ2-1, the V gene TRBV7-7; tentatively, D is TRBD1 (5 bases). Germline V gene sequence: CDR1 SSHAT, CDR2 FNYEAQ (reference sequence). The CDR3 length is 13 residues. CDR3 sequence: CASSLGVALEQFF. In DNA form, the CDR3 reads TGTGCTAGCAGCTTAGGGGTTGCGCTTGAGCAGTTCTTC.

A few counts support this clonotype. Mismatch with germline at one junction end may stem from a read error. The V gene is TRBV5-1, the J gene TRBJ2-3; D is ambiguous. In germline, CDR1 is SGHRS, CDR2 YFSETQ. The CDR3 length is 16 residues. The chain's CDR3 is CANSLAALNPADTQYF. As DNA, the CDR3 is TGCGCCAACAGCTTGGCCGCCCTCAATCCAGCGGATACGCAGTATTTT.

This clonotype has just a few counts. The V gene is TRBV28, the J gene TRBJ2-4; the match to TRBD2 covers 7 bases. Germline CDR1 and CDR2: MDHEN and SYDVKM. The CDR3 is made up of 14 amino acids. With V trimmed by 3 bases and J by 8 bases, 7 bases remained unmatched. CDR3: CASSFSGLLDIQYF. CDR3 nucleotide sequence: TGTGCCAGCAGTTTTAGCGGGTTGTTGGACATTCAGTACTTC.

This clonotype was detected a few times. The chain joins TRBV5-1 to TRBJ2-7, with D possibly being TRBD1 (6 bases). Looked up from germline, CDR1 is SGHRS and CDR2 is YFSETQ. V was shortened by 0 bases and J by 2 bases, with 12 bases between the two germline ends. The CDR3 has 15 residues. The DNA for the CDR3 is TGCGCCAGCAGCTTGGACGGGACATCTCCCTACGAGCAGTACTTC. Translation: CASSLDGTSPYEQYF.

This clonotype was counted between two and nine times. The rearrangement links TRBV7-9 to TRBJ2-5, with TRBD2 matching 8 bases. The J call may be in error: the DNA end matches TRBJ2-1 better. CDR1 SEHNR and CDR2 FQNEAQ come from the germline V gene (reference sequence). This CDR3 region has 21 residues. CDR3 in DNA: TGTGCCAGCAGCTTAGCTCAGACGGGACTAGTCCCTTGGGGTCGTAAGGATGAGCAGTTCTTC. As protein: CASSLAQTGLVPWGRKDEQFF.

V usage is TRBV5-1 and J usage is TRBJ2-3; 11 bases are a match to TRBD2. CDR1 is SGHRS and CDR2 is YFSETQ in the germline V gene. Germline trimming cut 1 base from V and 2 bases from J; bases unmatched to any gene: 6. This CDR3 region has 17 residues. Here the CDR3 DNA reads TGCGCCAGCAGCTTGTCCCGGGGACTAGCGGACACAGATACGCAGTATTTT. Translation gives CASSLSRGLADTDTQYF.

The V and J genes are TRBV12-3 or TRBV12-4 and TRBJ2-1; D possibly corresponds to TRBD1 (6 bases). This CDR3 contains 16 residues. V was clipped by 6 bases and J by 2 bases, with 17 bases between them. The CDR3 nucleotides read TGTGCCAGCAGGAACCGACAGGAATCACCCTACAATGAGCAGTTCTTC. Translation gives CASRNRQESPYNEQFF.

The rearrangement uses TRBV2 and TRBJ2-5; D remains ambiguous. This CDR3 region has 15 residues. V dropped 4 bases and J dropped 5 bases, with 17 bases sitting between them. The germline gives CDR1 SNHLY, CDR2 FYNNEI. This chain's CDR3 is CASSAIVGPGETQYF. In DNA form, the CDR3 reads TGTGCCAGCAGTGCTATAGTTGGGCCTGGGGAGACCCAGTACTTC.

The chain is built from TRBV29-1 and TRBJ2-7, with D possibly being TRBD1 or TRBD2 (5 bases each). This CDR3 comprises 13 residues. V gave up 4 bases and J gave up 3 bases, with 13 bases separating them. The germline V gene encodes CDR1 SQVTM and CDR2 ANQGSEA. CDR3 DNA sequence: TGCAGCGTTGGGGGACGAATGCACTACGAGCAGTACTTC. It translates to CSVGGRMHYEQYF.

This clonotype showed up just once. J is TRBJ1-5 and V is TRBV12-5; D not certain. The ends were cut back, 4 bases at V and 8 bases at J, with 12 bases in the middle. Germline-derived CDR1 and CDR2 are LGHNT and FRNRAP. The CDR3 sequence is 13 residues long. Written as DNA, the CDR3 is TGTGCTAGTGGTTCCTCGCCAATAAAGCCCCAGCATTTT. Protein product: CASGSSPIKPQHF.

In this sample, this clonotype turned up a few times. The CDR3: CASKLRGGTSTDTQYF. CDR3 nucleotides: TGTGCCAGCAAACTCCGGGGCGGGACTAGCACAGATACGCAGTATTTT. The chain links TRBV6-6 to TRBJ2-3, with D tentatively TRBD2 (6 bases). From germline, CDR1 is MNHNY and CDR2 SVGAGI (reference sequence). This CDR3 contains 16 residues. Trimming pared 7 bases from V and 0 bases from J, leaving 17 bases between.

The genes are TRBV19 and TRBJ2-2, with D tentatively TRBD2 (6 bases). CDR1 LNHDA and CDR2 SQIVND come from the germline V gene (reference sequence). Deletions cut 6 bases from V and 1 base from J, with 15 bases between. The CDR3 is 16 amino acids. The CDR3 loop is CASRPGLKLNTGELFF. CDR3 in DNA: TGTGCCAGTAGGCCGGGACTTAAGTTGAACACCGGGGAGCTGTTTTTT.

This clonotype is a singleton in its sample. The chain has TRBV29-1 and TRBJ2-1, with 11 bases fitting TRBD2. J gave up 10 bases and V 8 bases, and 10 bases lay outside the gene matches. The germline CDR1 and CDR2 sequences are SQVTM and ANQGSEA. The CDR3 consists of 13 residues. This CDR3 reads CSLGGTSGGEQFF. The CDR3 coding sequence is TGCAGCCTTGGGGGGACTAGCGGAGGGGAGCAGTTCTTC.

J is TRBJ1-1 and V is TRBV7-9, with no clear D. The CDR3 is 15 amino acids. The ends were cut back, 5 bases at V and 11 bases at J, with 24 bases in the middle. Per germline, CDR1 SEHNR and CDR2 FQNEAQ (reference sequence). Here the CDR3 reads CASSLTLGQSGKAFF. The CDR3 coding sequence is TGTGCCAGCAGCCTCACGTTAGGGCAGTCGGGGAAGGCTTTCTTT.

This sequence joins TRBV7-8 and TRBJ2-1; 14 nucleotides agree with TRBD2. CDR1 SGHVS and CDR2 FQNEAQ come from the germline V gene. The CDR3 loop spans 14 amino acids. Losses at the gene ends were 4 bases for V and 9 bases for J; bases not matched to a gene: 2. The CDR3 DNA follows: TGTGCCAGCAGCTCGACTAGCGGGGGGGGTGAGCAGTTCTTC. Residues: CASSSTSGGGEQFF.

The chain is built from TRBV6-5 and TRBJ2-5, with D hard to call. The DNA end favors TRBJ2-7, so the J call may be wrong. The CDR3 has 13 amino acids. CDR1 MNHEY and CDR2 SVGAGI come from the germline V gene. CDR3 residues: CASSASNTYEQYF. Here the CDR3 DNA reads TGTGCCAGCAGTGCTTCTAATACCTACGAGCAGTACTTC.